This TCR beta chain was obtained from a study of control samples from healthy donors and cancer patients. Sequencing was performed with immunoSEQ multiplex PCR; in TCRdb, only in-frame clones are kept and a portion is missing. This table has about 58,000 clones, 90% appearing once. This receptor was taken from a man between 60 and 70 years old with colorectal cancer. Sequenced input: PBMCs.

The CDR3 loop reads CASRQQGIPTDTQYF. For the CDR3, the DNA is TGTGCCAGCAGGCAACAGGGAATCCCCACAGATACGCAGTATTTT. The rearrangement uses TRBV2 and TRBJ2-3, with D perhaps TRBD1 (6 bases). The V gene's germline CDR1 is SNHLY and CDR2 FYNNEI. V was clipped by 6 bases and J by 2 bases, with 15 bases between them. CDR3 size: 15 residues.